This TCR beta chain derives from a study of shared clonotypes between healthy human individuals (dated by TCRdb to 2019 to 2021). Context from the whole study: The cohort included three men and two women between 18 and 49 years of age. The study deeply sequenced blood TCR repertoires of several healthy adults to estimate repertoire size and the extent of clonotype sharing between individuals. Leukapheresis yielded between about 0.94 and 8.9 billion PBMCs per donor. Different laboratories and diverse techniques were used to prepare libraries and sequence TCR repertoires, to increase sequencing depth and limit assay-specific biases. For each donor, CD4 naive and CD4 memory were each run on three plates, CD8 naive on two plates, and CD8 memory on one plate.

Using the deep immunoSEQ assay, multiplex PCR amplified TCR CDR3 regions from genomic DNA. Extracted genomic DNA from each cell subset was distributed evenly across all wells of several immunoSEQ 96-well plates, and each plate was treated as a replicate. For sorted subsets, each replicate PCR was loaded with 200 ng genomic DNA, equivalent to 30,000 or so T cell genomes. The purified libraries were quantified using a Qubit 3.0 fluorometer, sized with a Bioanalyzer 2100, and then quantified again using the KAPA Library Quantification kit. Every immunoSEQ 96-well plate was sequenced on a dedicated single-read 150-cycle Illumina NextSeq 550 flow cell. The original methods were these. Because only junctional sequences without quality scores were contained in the immunoSEQ output, filtering matching that applied to full-length reads could not be performed. To assign V/J genes and CDR3, sequences were annotated using PyIR, a Python wrapper for IgBLAST v1.9, with IMGT germline references. Any read was removed if the V/J assignment was weak (E-value above 1e-6), the CDR3 was missing, or the read contained stop codons, out-of-frame junctions, or ambiguous translated residues. A V3J clonotype was defined by an identical inferred V gene, J gene, and CDR3 amino acid sequence. The percentage overlap between two repertoires was calculated by dividing the number of shared unique clonotypes by the size of the smaller repertoire. Three approaches were used to assess repertoire richness: RTK rarefaction, the Chao1 estimator, and Recon v2.1 estimates of unobserved clonotypes. Generation probabilities were computed with OLGA for all TCRbeta clonotypes obtained by the gDNA method from a few donors. Here the immuneACCESS table is served through TCRdb, limited to in-frame sequences with V and J called. Missing clones are a known gap in these copies; in checked studies unresolved V genes cover under half, and the rest lacks a known reason. The DNA gave D and trimming, while V, J and clone size come from that table. A total of 2 million or so clones appear in this sample, about 95% of them only once. The ten largest clones take up about 1.1% of the sample.

To note about this clone: What antigen it recognizes has not been identified. One base away there is no much larger clone; base qualities are not given.

CD8 naive samples consisted of CD45RO-negative cells that were positively selected for CCR7, yielding a CD45RA+CCR7+ population without TemRA cells. The donors were healthy, HIV-negative adults with no recently reported acute infections or vaccinations. Every donor was a Caucasian adult residing in Nashville, Tennessee, USA. After blood collection by leukapheresis, PBMCs were isolated using Ficoll-Histopaque density gradient centrifugation and then cryopreserved in the vapor phase of liquid nitrogen. Analytical flow cytometry was used to check the purity and quantity of each magnetically sorted T cell population. Genomic DNA was isolated from every sorted fraction and measured by UV absorbance on a Nanodrop 2000c. Trimmed from V: 6 bases; trimmed from J: 2 bases; junction bases lacking a gene match: 12. According to the germline V gene, CDR1 reads KGHSH and CDR2 reads LQKENI. Spanning cysteine to phenylalanine, the CDR3 consists of 16 amino acids. The DNA shown is the 48-base CDR3, in frame from base 1.

Overall study outcomes, separate from this receptor: Sampling was limited to blood, and TCR repertoires in tissue likely differ from TCR repertoires in blood. Sharing across a handful of donors was observed for roughly 5.4% of naive CD4, over 3% of naive CD8, roughly 2.3% of memory CD4, and over 0.3% of memory CD8 clonotypes. Compared with non-shared clonotypes, clonotypes shared by all four sorted-subset donors had higher generation probabilities. Naive subsets generally had larger estimated clonotype richness than memory subsets. Pairwise subsampling indicated that sequencing depth was expected to affect the degree of clonotype sharing among donors. Because the study included a small number of donors, the genetic and exposure-history diversity represented was limited. Rarefaction of sorted-subset datasets indicated incomplete sequencing despite the large sequencing depth.

This TCR was sampled from a man aged 18 to 30 in good health. The sequence links TRBV18 to TRBJ1-2; the central 7 bases match TRBD1. Sequences were obtained from naive CD8+ T cells sorted from blood. The cell subset or site label here, explained by the study, means: CD45RA+CCR7+. The DNA sequence is given as TGTGCCAGCTCTCCCGGGGGAGGGGGCCAGAACTATGGCTACACCTTC. The encoded protein is CASSPGGGGQNYGYTF.